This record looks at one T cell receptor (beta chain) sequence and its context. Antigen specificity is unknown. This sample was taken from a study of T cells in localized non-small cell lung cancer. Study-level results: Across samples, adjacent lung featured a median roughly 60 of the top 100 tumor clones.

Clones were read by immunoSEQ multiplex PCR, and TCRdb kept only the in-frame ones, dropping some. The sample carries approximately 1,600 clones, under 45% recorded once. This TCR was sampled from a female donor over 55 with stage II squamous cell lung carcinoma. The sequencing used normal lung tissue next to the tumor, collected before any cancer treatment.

Written as DNA, the CDR3 is TGTGCTAGTGCCGAGGACGGGGCTTTCTATGGCTACACCTTC. Translation gives CASAEDGAFYGYTF. The chain uses TRBV12-5 and TRBJ1-2, with D possibly being TRBD1 (5 bases). The germline gives CDR1 LGHNT, CDR2 FRNRAP. V shed 7 bases and J shed 4 bases, with 16 bases lying between them. The CDR3 is 14 amino acids.